The clone carrying this T cell receptor (beta chain) was observed once. The antigen remains undetermined. These data originate in a study of graft-versus-host responses after intestinal transplantation. Study-level results: An association linked early post-transplant HvG declines with peak circulating GvH clone levels.

Assay: immunoSEQ multiplex PCR; the TCRdb copy retains only in-frame clones and omits some. The sample yields under 95,000 clones, roughly 80% seen once. The CDR3 runs 14 residues. With 3 bases clipped from V and 7 bases from J, the junction kept 6 bases outside the gene matches. CDR1 and CDR2 from the germline V gene are MNHNS and SASEGT. This TCR was recovered from a human donor who received an intestinal transplant. Material: unstimulated CD4+ T cells sorted from spleen or lymph node cells, obtained before intestinal transplant. V is TRBV6-1 and J is TRBJ1-1; 9 bases line up with TRBD1. The CDR3 nucleotides are TGTGCCAGCAGTGACTCGACAGGGGGGGATGAAGCTTTCTTT. Amino acid sequence: CASSDSTGGDEAFF.